The 23 T cell receptor beta chains below were found in one sample sequenced in a study of OX40 agonist ivuxolimab in advanced cancers. TCRdb keeps only in-frame clones here, not all; method: immunoSEQ multiplex PCR. The table shows about 70,000 clones, with around 88% occurring only once. The sequences come from CD4+ or CD8+ T cells sorted from blood, collected in a trial of the OX40 agonist ivuxolimab. These receptors came from an adult with an advanced solid tumor such as melanoma, head and neck, liver or kidney cancer.

The chain employs TRBV6-6 and TRBJ2-5, with TRBD2 identical over 11 bases. The germline V gene encodes CDR1 MNHNY and CDR2 SVGAGI (reference sequence). The V and J ends lost 6 bases and 7 bases, in that order; junction bases with no gene match: 7. The CDR3 consists of 14 residues. This CDR3 reads CASRDSGGAVTQYF. For the CDR3, the DNA is TGTGCCAGCAGGGATAGCGGGGGGGCGGTGACCCAGTACTTC.

In nucleotides, the CDR3 is TGTGCCACCGAACGGGACAGGGTCGGTGAGCAGTTCTTC. Translating gives CATERDRVGEQFF. The chain uses TRBV2 and TRBJ2-1, with 9 bases lining up with TRBD1. The CDR3 length is 13 residues. Germline CDR1 SNHLY, CDR2 FYNNEI. V gave up 10 bases and J gave up 9 bases; unmatched junction bases: 10.

This clone was counted only a few times. In DNA, the CDR3 is TGTGCCAGCAGACCCCAGGGGGCGGGTGAAAAACTGTTTTTT. Translated, it gives CASRPQGAGEKLFF. This chain uses TRBV27 with TRBJ1-4; 8 positions match TRBD1. Trimming cost V 6 bases and J 7 bases; bases outside gene matches: 7. Germline-derived CDR1 and CDR2 are MNHEY and SMNVEV (reference sequence). CDR3 length: 14 amino acids. Filled out from reference TRBV27 and TRBJ1-4, the complete variable domain reads EAQVTQNPRYLITVTGKKLTVTCSQNMNHEYMSWYRQDPGLGLRQIYYSMNVEVTDKGDVPEGYKVSRKEKRNFPLILESPSPNQTSLYFCASRPQGAGEKLFFGSGTQLSVL.

This chain links TRBV2 with TRBJ2-3; TRBD2 aligns across 10 bases. The CDR3 contains 14 residues. Germline V gene sequence: CDR1 SNHLY, CDR2 FYNNEI. V trimming: 1 base; J trimming: 6 bases; junction bases outside the gene matches: 1. Here the CDR3 reads CASSEGSGGDTQYF. The CDR3 DNA follows: TGTGCCAGCAGTGAAGGTAGCGGGGGGGATACGCAGTATTTT.

J is TRBJ1-1 and V is TRBV7-8, with D tentatively TRBD1 (5 bases). There are 15 residues in the CDR3. CDR1 is SGHVS, CDR2 FQNEAQ, per germline. V lost 1 base and J 2 bases, leaving 11 bases between the germline ends. The CDR3 sequence is CASSLGWTPNTEAFF. In DNA form, the CDR3 reads TGTGCCAGCAGCTTAGGGTGGACACCAAACACTGAAGCTTTCTTT.

The J gene is TRBJ1-1, the V gene TRBV6-5; D gene uncertain. This CDR3 is 14 amino acids long. The ends were cut back, 2 bases at V and 1 base at J, with 8 bases in the middle. Germline V lookup: CDR1 MNHEY, CDR2 SVGAGI. CDR3 bases: TGTGCCAGCAGTTACCCAGGATCGAACACTGAAGCTTTCTTT. Translation gives CASSYPGSNTEAFF.

This rearrangement joins TRBV28 to TRBJ1-2; 7 nucleotides line up with TRBD1. Germline assignment: CDR1 MDHEN and CDR2 SYDVKM. The CDR3 sequence is 13 residues long. The trim removed 7 bases at V and 4 bases at J, leaving 6 bases unmatched. CDR3: CASTSGGAYGYTF. The CDR3, as DNA: TGTGCCAGCACGTCAGGGGGGGCCTATGGCTACACCTTC.

The V call is TRBV5-6, the J call TRBJ2-3, with D possibly being TRBD2 (7 bases). Trimming pared 3 bases from V and 5 bases from J, leaving 16 bases between. This CDR3 has 15 amino acids. Germline CDR1 reads SGHDT; CDR2 reads YYEEEE. CDR3 coding DNA: TGTGCCAGCAGCTCCATGGGGGGGCTAGTAGATACGCAGTATTTT. Protein product: CASSSMGGLVDTQYF.

The chain combines TRBV7-2 with TRBJ2-7; 10 positions match TRBD2. CDR1 is SGHTA and CDR2 is FQGNSA in the germline V gene. V was pared by 3 bases and J by 1 base, with 3 bases of the junction left unmatched. The CDR3 extends over 15 amino acids. This chain's CDR3 is CASSFLAGASYEQYF. CDR3 in DNA: TGTGCCAGCAGCTTCCTAGCGGGGGCTTCCTACGAGCAGTACTTC.

There are a few counts of this clone. This chain connects TRBV9 to TRBJ1-1; D unresolved. Germline V gives CDR1 SGDLS, CDR2 YYNGEE. CDR3 size: 13 residues. V was pared by 0 bases and J by 5 bases, with 8 bases between. The CDR3 region has the DNA TGTGCCAGCAGCGTAGCTTGGGATACTGAAGCTTTCTTT. Protein: CASSVAWDTEAFF. The full variable domain, with the rest looked up from reference TRBV9 and TRBJ1-1, is DSGVTQTPKHLITATGQRVTLRCSPRSGDLSVYWYQQSLDQGLQFLIQYYNGEERAKGNILERFSAQQFPDLHSELNLSSLELGDSALYFCASSVAWDTEAFFGQGTRLTVV.

The chain combines TRBV28 with TRBJ2-3; TRBD2 agrees at 12 bases. Germline CDR1 reads MDHEN; CDR2 reads SYDVKM. V dropped 8 bases and J dropped 2; count of bases not matched to a gene: 14. The CDR3 extends over 18 amino acids. The CDR3 DNA reads as TGTGCCAGCGCCTCCGGGCTAGCGGGAGGGAGGTTCACAGATACGCAGTATTTT. Its protein is CASASGLAGGRFTDTQYF.

The rearrangement uses TRBV6-1 and TRBJ1-6; 7 bases map to TRBD1. The ends lost 5 bases at V and 7 bases at J; junction bases unmatched: 8. CDR3 length: 15 residues. Germline CDR1 is MNHNS and CDR2 is SASEGT. The CDR3 loop reads CASSPPGQSNSPLHF. CDR3 sequence (DNA): TGTGCCAGCAGTCCACCGGGACAGTCAAATTCACCCCTCCACTTT.

The V gene is TRBV28, the J gene TRBJ2-1; 9 nucleotides line up with TRBD1. The CDR3 loop spans 15 amino acids. Looked up from germline, CDR1 is MDHEN and CDR2 is SYDVKM. The junction had 9 bases not matched to a gene; V was cut back by 3 bases and J by 9 bases. CDR3 coding DNA: TGTGCCAGCAGTTTTGGGGACAGGGTCTTCGGTGAGCAGTTCTTC. Its protein is CASSFGDRVFGEQFF.

The gene calls are TRBV7-9 and TRBJ1-4; D not resolved. Germline V gene data show CDR1 as SEHNR and CDR2 as FQNEAQ (reference sequence). The V and J ends lost 7 bases and 8 bases respectively, with 23 bases between them. CDR3 size: 16 residues. CDR3 amino acids: CASTFISGGLGEKLFF. CDR3 nucleotide sequence: TGTGCCAGCACTTTCATCAGCGGAGGGTTAGGCGAAAAACTGTTTTTT.

This clone was seen a handful of times. The genes are TRBV4-1 and TRBJ1-6; a possible D gene is TRBD1 (5 bases). Deletions cut 0 bases from V and 4 bases from J, with 19 bases between. This CDR3 is 19 amino acids long. Germline-derived CDR1 and CDR2 are MGHRA and YSYEKL. CDR3 sequence reads: CASSQDRMTVEAYNSPLHF. The CDR3 nucleotides are TGCGCCAGCAGCCAAGATAGGATGACAGTTGAGGCATATAATTCACCCCTCCACTTT.

CDR3 nucleotide sequence: TGCAGCGTTGAAGAAGGGACTTGGGGGACTGAAGCTTTCTTT. Translating gives CSVEEGTWGTEAFF. The chain employs TRBV29-1 and TRBJ1-1; the D gene is possibly TRBD1 (5 bases). Trimming left V 0 bases short and J 5 bases short, with 13 bases between. This CDR3 has 14 residues. From germline, CDR1 is SQVTM and CDR2 ANQGSEA.

This clone showed up just once. The rearrangement links TRBV11-2 to TRBJ2-7; 8 bases are shared with TRBD2. J gave up 2 bases and V 5 bases, and 5 bases lay outside the gene matches. This CDR3 contains 14 residues. The V gene's germline CDR1 is SGHAT and CDR2 FQNNGV. The CDR3: CASSSPGLAYEQYF. CDR3 DNA sequence: TGTGCCAGCAGCAGTCCGGGACTAGCCTACGAGCAGTACTTC.

This chain uses TRBV7-3 with TRBJ2-7, with a weak D call TRBD2 (6 bases). V shed 5 bases and J shed 3 bases, with 20 bases lying between them. CDR1 SGHTA and CDR2 FQGTGA come from the germline V gene. The CDR3 contains 16 residues. The CDR3 spells CASSPFGGTPLYEQYF. As DNA, the CDR3 is TGTGCCAGCAGCCCCTTCGGCGGGACCCCGCTCTACGAGCAGTACTTC.

This chain connects TRBV9 to TRBJ1-2; the D is unclear. The CDR3 is made up of 15 amino acids. CDR1 and CDR2 from the germline V gene are SGDLS and YYNGEE. V lost 4 bases and J lost 3, with 16 bases in between. In DNA, the CDR3 is TGTGCCAGCAGCCCCAAGGCAGCGAGAGACTATGGCTACACCTTC. Translating gives CASSPKAARDYGYTF.

The chain employs TRBV2 and TRBJ2-2; 7 bases match TRBD1. Germline V gene sequence: CDR1 SNHLY, CDR2 FYNNEI. The J segment lost 1 base and the V segment lost 6 bases, leaving 5 bases of the junction unmatched. This CDR3 is built from 15 residues. The CDR3 sequence is CASSTGVLNTGELFF. In DNA form, the CDR3 reads TGTGCCAGCAGCACAGGGGTCCTGAACACCGGGGAGCTGTTTTTT.

The chain recombines TRBV10-3 with TRBJ2-2; weak D call: TRBD1 (5 bases). The V gene lost 3 bases and the J gene lost 0 bases, with 14 bases spanning the gap. Germline lookup yields CDR1 ENHRY and CDR2 SYGVKD. The CDR3 contains 17 residues. The DNA for the CDR3 is TGTGCCATCAGTGAAGTTAAGGGGCTCGCGAACACCGGGGAGCTGTTTTTT. This translates into CAISEVKGLANTGELFF.

This chain connects TRBV5-4 to TRBJ2-5; 12 nucleotides agree with TRBD2. Germline V CDR1 and CDR2: SGHNT, YYREEE (reference sequence). The CDR3 is made up of 15 amino acids. V dropped 4 bases and J dropped 5; count of bases not matched to a gene: 6. CDR3 residues: CASSRTSGAYETQYF. The CDR3 nucleotides read TGTGCCAGCAGCCGGACTAGCGGGGCGTATGAGACCCAGTACTTC. Using reference TRBV5-4 and TRBJ2-5 for the parts outside the CDR3, the full variable domain is ETGVTQSPTHLIKTRGQQVTLRCSSQSGHNTVSWYQQALGQGPQFIFQYYREEENGRGNFPPRFSGLQFPNYSSELNVNALELDDSALYLCASSRTSGAYETQYFGPGTRLLVL.

J is TRBJ2-7 and V is TRBV10-3; D tentatively reads TRBD1 or TRBD2 (5 bases each). This CDR3 contains 16 residues. Between the trimmed V and J ends, which lost 5 bases and 0 bases, there was a span of 17 bases. Germline V gene sequence: CDR1 ENHRY, CDR2 SYGVKD. As DNA, the CDR3 is TGTGCCATCAGTTGGGACCCGGGAAAAAGCTCCTACGAGCAGTACTTC. This encodes CAISWDPGKSSYEQYF.